This T cell receptor (beta chain) was captured in a study of blood T cell repertoires in COVID-19. Whole-study context: Acute and convalescent COVID-19 samples came from the United States, Italy and Spain. Sources were T cells, B-cell-depleted T cells, or PBMCs; the material itself was cDNA or gDNA.

V lost 5 bases and J 2 bases, leaving 15 bases between the germline ends. The germline V gene has CDR1 SGHVS and CDR2 FQNEAQ. The CDR3 extends over 16 amino acids. This clone was seen just once. Per the original data handling: From reference gene primer amplification, estimates of nucleated cell counts were derived. Only in-frame clones appear in the TCRdb table, and some are missing; sequencing was by immunoSEQ multiplex PCR. V and J calls and clone size are those listed in that table; D and trimming were worked out from the DNA. The sample lists tens of thousands of clones; roughly nine tenths were seen once.

The sample consisted of peripheral blood. The chain joins TRBV7-8 to TRBJ1-4; D uncertain. This sequence originates from an elderly man with active or convalescent COVID-19. CDR3 sequence (DNA): TGTGCCAGCAGCCCCGACGGGGAATCCACTAATGAAAAACTGTTTTTT. Its protein is CASSPDGESTNEKLFF.